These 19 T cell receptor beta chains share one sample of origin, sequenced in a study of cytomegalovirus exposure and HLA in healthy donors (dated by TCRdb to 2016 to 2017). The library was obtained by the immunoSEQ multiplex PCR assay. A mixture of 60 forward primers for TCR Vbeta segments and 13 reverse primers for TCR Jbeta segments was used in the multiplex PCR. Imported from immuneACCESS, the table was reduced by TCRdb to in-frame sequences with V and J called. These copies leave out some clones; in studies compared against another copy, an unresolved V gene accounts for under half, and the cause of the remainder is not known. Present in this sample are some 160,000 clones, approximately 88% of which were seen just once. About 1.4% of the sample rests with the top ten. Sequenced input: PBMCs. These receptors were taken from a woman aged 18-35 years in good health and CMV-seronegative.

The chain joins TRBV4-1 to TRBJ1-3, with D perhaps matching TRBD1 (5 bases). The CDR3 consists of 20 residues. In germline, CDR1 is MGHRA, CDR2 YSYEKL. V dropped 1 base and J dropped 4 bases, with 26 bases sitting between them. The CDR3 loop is CASSQGPGGSGRFYGNTIYF. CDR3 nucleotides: TGCGCCAGCAGCCAAGGGCCGGGGGGATCCGGCCGTTTTTACGGAAACACCATATATTTT.

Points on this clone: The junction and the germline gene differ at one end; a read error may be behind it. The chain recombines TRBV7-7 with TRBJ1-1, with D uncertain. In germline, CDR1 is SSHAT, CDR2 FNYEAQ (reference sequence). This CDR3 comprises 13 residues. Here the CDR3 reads CASSLEAGSEAFF. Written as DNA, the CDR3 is TGTGCTAGCAGCTTAGAGGCGGGGAGTGAAGCTTTCTTT.

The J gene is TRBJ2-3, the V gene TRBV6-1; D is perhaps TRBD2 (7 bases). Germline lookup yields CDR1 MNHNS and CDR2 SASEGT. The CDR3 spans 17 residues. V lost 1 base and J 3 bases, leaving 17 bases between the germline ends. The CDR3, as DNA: TGTGCCAGCAGTGAAGTGGCGGGGGCGCCTGGGACAGATACGCAGTATTTT. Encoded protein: CASSEVAGAPGTDTQYF.

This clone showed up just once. The CDR3 loop reads CASSYSQGGVYGYTF. In DNA, the CDR3 is TGTGCCAGCAGTTACTCCCAAGGGGGCGTCTATGGCTACACCTTC. The genes are TRBV6-6 and TRBJ1-2, with 7 bases fitting TRBD1. V lost 0 bases, J lost 4 bases, and 5 bases stayed unmatched. The CDR3 consists of 15 residues. Germline CDR1 is MNHNY and CDR2 is SVGAGI (reference sequence).

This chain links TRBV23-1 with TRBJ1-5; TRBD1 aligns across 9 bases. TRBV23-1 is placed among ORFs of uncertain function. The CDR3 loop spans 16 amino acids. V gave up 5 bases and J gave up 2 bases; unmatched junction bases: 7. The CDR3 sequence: CASSSGQGPCNQPQHF. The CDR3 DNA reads TGCGCCAGCAGTTCAGGACAGGGGCCTTGCAATCAGCCCCAGCATTTT.

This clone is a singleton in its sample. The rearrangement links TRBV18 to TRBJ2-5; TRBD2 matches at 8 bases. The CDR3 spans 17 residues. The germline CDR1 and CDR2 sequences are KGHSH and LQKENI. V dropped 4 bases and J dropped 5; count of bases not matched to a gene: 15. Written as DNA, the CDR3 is TGTGCCAGCTCACTCACCTCCCGAGGAGCGGGGGCTGAGACCCAGTACTTC. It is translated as CASSLTSRGAGAETQYF.

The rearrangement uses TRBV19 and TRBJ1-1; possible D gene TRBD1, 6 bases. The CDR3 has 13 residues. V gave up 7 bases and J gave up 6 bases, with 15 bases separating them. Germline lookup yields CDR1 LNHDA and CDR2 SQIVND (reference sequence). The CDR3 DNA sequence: TGTGCCAGTACCCCCGGGGGGCTTCCTGAAGCTTTCTTT. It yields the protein CASTPGGLPEAFF.

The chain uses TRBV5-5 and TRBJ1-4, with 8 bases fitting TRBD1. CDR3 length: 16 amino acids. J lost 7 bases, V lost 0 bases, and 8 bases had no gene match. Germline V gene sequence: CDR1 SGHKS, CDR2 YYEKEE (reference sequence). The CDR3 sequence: CASSLGTGPGTEKLFF. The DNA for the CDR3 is TGTGCCAGCAGCTTGGGGACAGGGCCGGGGACTGAAAAACTGTTTTTT. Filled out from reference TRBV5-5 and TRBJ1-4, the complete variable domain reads DAGVTQSPTHLIKTRGQQVTLRCSPISGHKSVSWYQQVLGQGPQFIFQYYEKEERGRGNFPDRFSARQFPNYSSELNVNALLLGDSALYLCASSLGTGPGTEKLFFGSGTQLSVL.

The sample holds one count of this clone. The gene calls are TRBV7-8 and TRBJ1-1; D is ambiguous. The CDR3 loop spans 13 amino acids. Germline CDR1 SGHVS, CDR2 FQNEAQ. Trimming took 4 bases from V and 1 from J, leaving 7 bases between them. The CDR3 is CASSSWQNTEAFF. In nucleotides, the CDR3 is TGTGCCAGCAGCTCCTGGCAGAACACTGAAGCTTTCTTT. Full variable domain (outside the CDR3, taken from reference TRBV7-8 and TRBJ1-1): GAGVSQSPRYKVAKRGQDVALRCDPISGHVSLFWYQQALGQGPEFLTYFQNEAQLDKSGLPSDRFFAERPEGSVSTLKIQRTQQEDSAVYLCASSSWQNTEAFFGQGTRLTVV.

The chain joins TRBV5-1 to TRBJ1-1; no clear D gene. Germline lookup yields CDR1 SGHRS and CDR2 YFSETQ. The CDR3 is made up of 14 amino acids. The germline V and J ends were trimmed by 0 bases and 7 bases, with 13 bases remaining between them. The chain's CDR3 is CASSLAPTGGEAFF. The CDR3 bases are TGCGCCAGCAGCTTGGCCCCTACGGGAGGTGAAGCTTTCTTT.

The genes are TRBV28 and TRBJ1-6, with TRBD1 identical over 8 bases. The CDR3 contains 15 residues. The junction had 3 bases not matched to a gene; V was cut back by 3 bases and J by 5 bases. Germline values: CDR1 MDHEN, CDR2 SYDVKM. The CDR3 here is CASSLRDRHNSPLHF. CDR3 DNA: TGTGCCAGCAGTTTGAGGGACAGGCATAATTCACCCCTCCACTTT.

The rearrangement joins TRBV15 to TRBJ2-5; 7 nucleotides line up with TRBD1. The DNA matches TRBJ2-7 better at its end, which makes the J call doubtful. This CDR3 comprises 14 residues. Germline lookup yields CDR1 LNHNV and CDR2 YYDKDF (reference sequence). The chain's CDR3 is CATSRQGSTYEQYF. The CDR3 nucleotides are TGTGCCACCAGCCGACAGGGAAGTACCTACGAGCAGTACTTC.

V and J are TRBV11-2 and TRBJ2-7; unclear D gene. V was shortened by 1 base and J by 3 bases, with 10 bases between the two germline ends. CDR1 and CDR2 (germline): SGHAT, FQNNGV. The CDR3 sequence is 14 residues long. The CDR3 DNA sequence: TGTGCCAGCAGCTTAGGTCCGGGTGGCTACGAGCAGTACTTC. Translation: CASSLGPGGYEQYF.

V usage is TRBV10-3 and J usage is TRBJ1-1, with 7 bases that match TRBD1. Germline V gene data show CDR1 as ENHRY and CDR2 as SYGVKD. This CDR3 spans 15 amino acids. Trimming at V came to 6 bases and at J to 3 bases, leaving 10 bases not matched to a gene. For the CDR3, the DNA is TGTGCCATCAGCCCTACCGGGACAGCTCACACTGAAGCTTTCTTT. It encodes CAISPTGTAHTEAFF.

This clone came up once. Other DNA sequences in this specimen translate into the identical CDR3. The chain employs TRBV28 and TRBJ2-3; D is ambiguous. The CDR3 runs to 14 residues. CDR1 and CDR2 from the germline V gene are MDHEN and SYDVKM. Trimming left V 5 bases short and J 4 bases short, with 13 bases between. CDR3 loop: CASSNKVASDTQYF. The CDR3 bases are TGTGCCAGCAGTAATAAGGTAGCCTCAGATACGCAGTATTTT.

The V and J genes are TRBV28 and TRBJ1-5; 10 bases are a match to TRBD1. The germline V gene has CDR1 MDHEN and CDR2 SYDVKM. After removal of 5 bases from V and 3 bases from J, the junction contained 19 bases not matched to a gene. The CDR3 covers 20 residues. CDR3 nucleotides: TGTGCCAGCAGTATGCTCGGACAGGGGGTTATGGGGTATAACAATCAGCCCCAGCATTTT. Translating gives CASSMLGQGVMGYNNQPQHF. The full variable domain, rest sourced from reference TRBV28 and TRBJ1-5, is DVKVTQSSRYLVKRTGEKVFLECVQDMDHENMFWYRQDPGLGLRLIYFSYDVKMKEKGDIPEGYSVSREKKERFSLILESASTNQTSMYLCASSMLGQGVMGYNNQPQHFGDGTRLSIL.

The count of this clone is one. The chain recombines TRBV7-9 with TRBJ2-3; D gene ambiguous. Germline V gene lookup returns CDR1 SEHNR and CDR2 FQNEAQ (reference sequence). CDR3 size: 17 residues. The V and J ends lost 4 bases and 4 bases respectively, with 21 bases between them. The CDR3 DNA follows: TGTGCCAGCAGCTATCCCATGACTCGACCTGATGCAGATACGCAGTATTTT. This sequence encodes CASSYPMTRPDADTQYF.

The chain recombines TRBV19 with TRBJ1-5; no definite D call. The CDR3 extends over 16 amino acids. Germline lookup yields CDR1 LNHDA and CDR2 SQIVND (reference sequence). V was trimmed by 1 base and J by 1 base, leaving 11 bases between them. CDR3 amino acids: CASSIATAGSNQPQHF. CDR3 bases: TGTGCCAGTAGTATAGCGACGGCCGGGAGCAATCAGCCCCAGCATTTT.

CDR3: CASSLVAAPNYGYTF. CDR3 coding DNA: TGTGCCAGCAGCCTTGTGGCCGCCCCAAACTATGGCTACACCTTC. The chain links TRBV6-6 to TRBJ1-2; D is unresolved. With 6 bases removed from V and 2 bases from J, the gap between germline ends came to 16 bases. The CDR3 extends over 15 amino acids. Germline values: CDR1 MNHNY, CDR2 SVGAGI (reference sequence).